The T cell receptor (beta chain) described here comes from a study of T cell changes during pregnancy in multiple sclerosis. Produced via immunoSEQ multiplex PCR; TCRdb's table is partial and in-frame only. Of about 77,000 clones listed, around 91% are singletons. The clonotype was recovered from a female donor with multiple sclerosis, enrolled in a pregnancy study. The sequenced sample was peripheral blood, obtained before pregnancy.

The CDR3 here is CASRALRDRYGYTF. The CDR3 DNA follows: TGTGCCAGCAGAGCACTCCGGGACAGATATGGCTACACCTTC. This chain connects TRBV6-4 to TRBJ1-2, with TRBD1 identical over 7 bases. Trimming removed 6 bases from V and 5 bases from J; junction bases left unmatched: 9. The CDR3 contains 14 residues. Germline CDR1 and CDR2: MRHNA and SNTAGT.